The 22 T cell receptor beta chains below come from one sample, sequenced in a study of cytomegalovirus exposure and HLA in healthy donors. With 60 Vbeta and 13 Jbeta primers, the PCR was carried out. Generated by immunoSEQ multiplex PCR, the TCRdb table keeps only in-frame clones and is missing some. Found here are 150,000 or so clones, around 72% of them singletons; the top ten hold around 7%. Sequenced sample: PBMCs. The source is a woman aged 40-49 years in good health and CMV-seropositive.

The chain recombines TRBV6-1 with TRBJ1-1; D unresolved. The CDR3 sequence is 11 residues long. Trimming pared 7 bases from V and 1 base from J, leaving 4 bases between. Germline V gene sequence: CDR1 MNHNS, CDR2 SASEGT. CDR3 coding DNA: TGTGCCAGCAATCAGAACACTGAAGCTTTCTTT. Translating it yields CASNQNTEAFF.

The genes are TRBV4-2 and TRBJ1-1, with a tentative D call TRBD1 (6 bases). V was pared by 5 bases and J by 8 bases, with 21 bases between. This CDR3 is 15 amino acids long. The germline V gene has CDR1 LGHNA and CDR2 YNFKEQ. The CDR3 DNA reads TGTGCCAGCAGCGAGAATTACGGGGGGCCGGCGGAAGCTTTCTTT. It specifies CASSENYGGPAEAFF.

The rearrangement joins TRBV19 to TRBJ1-6, with TRBD1 identical over 7 bases. V shed 8 bases and J 4 bases; nucleotides not matched to a gene: 2. CDR3 length: 13 amino acids. The germline CDR1 and CDR2 sequences are LNHDA and SQIVND (reference sequence). In DNA, the CDR3 is TGTGCCAGTGGGGGACAGTATAATTCACCCCTCCACTTT. It specifies CASGGQYNSPLHF.

This clone was recorded once. The chain employs TRBV6-5 and TRBJ2-1; 14 bases line up with TRBD2. The germline V gene encodes CDR1 MNHEY and CDR2 SVGAGI. Trimming took 7 bases from V and 15 from J; bases not matched to a gene: 8. The CDR3 consists of 13 residues. CDR3 region: CASIGGLAGGLFF. The CDR3 DNA reads as TGTGCCAGCATAGGAGGACTAGCGGGGGGTCTGTTCTTC.

The chain carries TRBV7-2 and TRBJ2-5; tentative D call: TRBD2 (5 bases). The J call may be incorrect, as the DNA end agrees better with TRBJ2-7. CDR3 length: 16 residues. CDR1 and CDR2 from the germline V gene are SGHTA and FQGNSA. Here the CDR3 DNA reads TGTGCCAGCAGCTTAGTAGGCGGGTTACAAACCTACGAGCAGTACTTC. Translated: CASSLVGGLQTYEQYF.

The chain employs TRBV7-2 and TRBJ2-2; D possibly corresponds to TRBD2 (5 bases). The germline V gene encodes CDR1 SGHTA and CDR2 FQGNSA. The CDR3 extends over 14 amino acids. Trimming removed 3 bases at V and 1 base at J, with 6 bases between. In DNA form, the CDR3 reads TGTGCCAGCAGCTTTGAGGGGAACACCGGGGAGCTGTTTTTT. Amino acids: CASSFEGNTGELFF.

The V and J genes are TRBV9 and TRBJ2-3, with D maybe TRBD2 (6 bases). Trimming shortened V by 0 bases and J by 6 bases, and 11 bases separated the two germline ends. The CDR3 spans 14 residues. Per germline, CDR1 SGDLS and CDR2 YYNGEE. The CDR3 loop reads CASSVVGGTDTQYF. The CDR3 nucleotides read TGTGCCAGCAGCGTAGTCGGGGGAACGGATACGCAGTATTTT.

The rearrangement links TRBV15 to TRBJ2-1; TRBD2 is a possible D gene (6 bases). Trimming pared 8 bases from V and 1 base from J, leaving 12 bases between. Germline CDR1 and CDR2: LNHNV and YYDKDF (reference sequence). The CDR3 totals 14 residues. CDR3 nucleotides: TGTGCCACCCTTGCCGGGGGATCCTACAATGAGCAGTTCTTC. It specifies CATLAGGSYNEQFF.

The V and J genes are TRBV21-1 and TRBJ1-2; TRBD1 is the table's D call and was not checked against the DNA. TRBV21-1 is recorded as a pseudogene. There are 15 residues in the CDR3. The CDR3 region is CASNWQGAPFYGYTF. CDR3 coding DNA: TGTGCCAGCAACTGGCAGGGGGCTCCTTTTTATGGCTACACCTTC.

The rearrangement joins TRBV14 to TRBJ2-2, with D possibly matching TRBD2 (5 bases). This CDR3 spans 16 amino acids. Germline V gene lookup returns CDR1 SGHDN and CDR2 FVKESK. V dropped 3 bases and J dropped 4 bases, with 15 bases sitting between them. DNA for the CDR3: TGTGCCAGCAGCCACCTGGTGGGAGATTTCACCGGGGAGCTGTTTTTT. Protein: CASSHLVGDFTGELFF.

This chain connects TRBV30 to TRBJ1-5; 11 bases fit TRBD1. Germline V gene data show CDR1 as GTSNPN and CDR2 as SVGIG (reference sequence). The CDR3 consists of 14 residues. J was trimmed by 5 bases and V by 2 bases; bases with no gene match: 2. This chain's CDR3 is CAWSSGQGDQPQHF. CDR3 nucleotides: TGTGCCTGGAGTTCGGGACAGGGGGATCAGCCCCAGCATTTT.

J is TRBJ1-2 and V is TRBV6-4; weak D call: TRBD1 (6 bases). The germline CDR1 and CDR2 sequences are MRHNA and SNTAGT. Trimming took 5 bases from V and 4 from J, leaving 14 bases between them. This CDR3 is 14 amino acids long. CDR3 DNA: TGTGCCAGCAGTCCCACAGGGACGGGCTATGGCTACACCTTC. Amino acids: CASSPTGTGYGYTF.

The chain has TRBV19 and TRBJ2-2, with 10 bases aligning to TRBD2. The CDR3 consists of 16 residues. Germline lookup yields CDR1 LNHDA and CDR2 SQIVND (reference sequence). Trimming took 2 bases from V and 0 from J; bases not matched to a gene: 0. CDR3 loop: CASSILAGANTGELFF. The CDR3 DNA is TGTGCCAGTAGTATACTAGCGGGGGCGAACACCGGGGAGCTGTTTTTT.

There are a few counts of this clone. The V call is TRBV25-1, the J call TRBJ2-3; 10 bases map to TRBD2. The CDR3 has 16 residues. CDR1 and CDR2 (germline): MGHDK, SYGVNS. V lost 4 bases and J lost 3; bases outside the gene matches: 7. The CDR3 loop is CASSAASGGATDTQYF. The CDR3 DNA follows: TGTGCCAGCAGTGCGGCCAGCGGGGGGGCTACAGATACGCAGTATTTT.

This sequence joins TRBV9 and TRBJ2-2; 8 bases line up with TRBD2. The CDR3 covers 16 residues. The V and J ends lost 0 bases and 3 bases, in that order; junction bases with no gene match: 4. The germline V gene encodes CDR1 SGDLS and CDR2 YYNGEE. Here the CDR3 DNA reads TGTGCCAGCAGCGTAGGCCCAGCGGGGGACACCGGGGAGCTGTTTTTT. Its translation: CASSVGPAGDTGELFF.

The chain combines TRBV7-8 with TRBJ2-2; TRBD1 agrees at 7 bases. The CDR3 spans 15 residues. Germline trimming cut 3 bases from V and 5 bases from J; bases unmatched to any gene: 6. Germline V CDR1 and CDR2: SGHVS, FQNEAQ. The CDR3, as DNA: TGTGCCAGCAGCTTTCCCAGACAGGGAACCGGGGAGCTGTTTTTT. Translation gives CASSFPRQGTGELFF.

This clone was counted only a few times. The CDR3 nucleotides read TGTGCCAGCAGCTTAGACGGTCCCGGGGGGGAAAAACTGTTTTTT. Its translation: CASSLDGPGGEKLFF. The gene calls are TRBV7-2 and TRBJ1-4; D is possibly TRBD1 (5 bases). Trimming removed 1 base from V and 8 bases from J, with 14 bases in between. Germline CDR1 and CDR2: SGHTA and FQGNSA. There are 15 residues in the CDR3.

The chain employs TRBV9 and TRBJ1-5, with D unresolved. Deletions cut 0 bases from V and 2 bases from J, with 9 bases between. From germline, CDR1 is SGDLS and CDR2 YYNGEE. The CDR3 extends over 15 amino acids. The CDR3 DNA reads as TGTGCCAGCAGCGTAGTGCAGAGGGGCAATCAGCCCCAGCATTTT. It is translated as CASSVVQRGNQPQHF.

The gene calls are TRBV5-4 and TRBJ1-2; 10 nucleotides agree with TRBD1. Germline CDR1 SGHNT, CDR2 YYREEE (reference sequence). The CDR3 spans 13 residues. V shed 4 bases, J shed 4 bases, and the junction held 1 base outside the gene matches. CDR3 in DNA: TGTGCCAGCAGCAGGACAGGGGGCTATGGCTACACCTTC. It encodes CASSRTGGYGYTF.

By frequency in the sample, this clone is medium-sized (0.01 to 0.1%). The gene calls are TRBV6-6 and TRBJ2-7, with 9 bases aligning to TRBD1. The germline CDR1 and CDR2 sequences are MNHNY and SVGAGI (reference sequence). V trimming: 6 bases; J trimming: 4 bases; junction bases outside the gene matches: 7. This CDR3 has 14 amino acids. CDR3 in amino acids: CASSTGQGPYEQYF. DNA of the CDR3: TGTGCCAGCAGCACCGGACAGGGGCCGTACGAGCAGTACTTC.

The chain carries TRBV5-8 and TRBJ2-7, with 7 bases lining up with TRBD1. CDR1 and CDR2 from the germline V gene are SGHTS and YDEGEE. V was clipped by 6 bases and J by 0 bases; unmatched bases: 3. This CDR3 is 13 amino acids long. DNA for the CDR3: TGTGCCAGCACACAGGGGTCCTCCTACGAGCAGTACTTC. Amino acids: CASTQGSSYEQYF.

The rearrangement links TRBV5-6 to TRBJ1-3, with a weak D call TRBD1 (5 bases). CDR3 length: 14 amino acids. Trimming pared 3 bases from V and 4 bases from J, leaving 11 bases between. Germline V gene lookup returns CDR1 SGHDT and CDR2 YYEEEE. This CDR3 is CASSWGLAGNTIYF. The CDR3 region has the DNA TGTGCCAGCAGCTGGGGACTTGCCGGAAACACCATATATTTT.